A selection of T cell receptor beta chains follows, all from one sample in a study of Graves' ophthalmopathy and Graves' hyperthyroidism. MiXCR was run by TCRdb on the multiplex PCR reads, yielding one entry per CDR3 protein. Among around 400,000 distinct CDR3 sequences listed, about 17% were seen once. The source material was peripheral blood. All receptors derive from a woman in her late teens or twenties with Graves' ophthalmopathy. The CDR3 runs from the conserved cysteine through the conserved F or W. Each record gives: clone size, CDR3 length, D gene, V gene, J gene, CDR3 DNA, CDR3 protein. D genes are given only for firm matches. Expanded clones are given a class, and other clones once, few, many or no size at all.

>many|14|-|TRBV7-9|TRBJ1-2
TGTGCCAGCAGCTTGGTGGGATTCGGCTATGGCTACACCTTC
CASSLVGFGYGYTF
>many|15|-|TRBV5-1|TRBJ2-7
TGCGCCAGCAGCCGTTTGGGTCTACCAAACTACGAGCAGTACTTC
CASSRLGLPNYEQYF
>-|17|TRBD1|TRBV6-1|TRBJ2-7
TGTGCCAGCAGCACCCCTAGGGATGGGACAGGGCCCTACGAGCAGTACTTC
CASSTPRDGTGPYEQYF
>few|15|TRBD1|TRBV12-3/TRBV12-4|TRBJ2-5
TGTGCCAGCAGTTTAAGACAGGGGGCAAGGGAGACCCAGTACTTC
CASSLRQGARETQYF
>many|18|-|TRBV5-1|TRBJ2-6
TGCGCCAGCAGCAATGTCTTGGGACGGCACTCTGGGGCCAACGTCCTGACTTTC
CASSNVLGRHSGANVLTF
>-|12|-|TRBV20-1|TRBJ1-2
TGCAGTGCTAGAGGGGACATTCGGGGCTACACCTTC
CSARGDIRGYTF
>medium-sized|14|-|TRBV6-2/TRBV6-3|TRBJ1-6
TGTGCCAGCAGGATACAGGCTGATAATTCACCCCTCCACTTT
CASRIQADNSPLHF
>many|15|TRBD1|TRBV7-8|TRBJ1-5
TGTGCCAGCAGCGCCTGGGACAGGACCAATCAGCCCCAGCATTTT
CASSAWDRTNQPQHF
>many|13|TRBD1|TRBV12-3/TRBV12-4|TRBJ1-2
TGTGCCAGCAGTACCGGGACAGGGTCTGGCTACACCTTC
CASSTGTGSGYTF
>many|14|-|TRBV30|TRBJ1-3
TGTGCCTGGAGGGAGCCGGGTTCAGGAAACACCATATATTTT
CAWREPGSGNTIYF
>many|13|-|TRBV6-1|TRBJ1-1
TGTGCCAGTTTCCGGGGGCGGAACACTGAAGCTTTCTTT
CASFRGRNTEAFF
>many|17|TRBD1|TRBV5-1|TRBJ2-2
TGCGCCAGCAGCTTGAAGTTGACAGGGGTAATGGCCGGGGAGCTGTTTTTT
CASSLKLTGVMAGELFF
>many|14|-|TRBV5-1|TRBJ1-1
TGCGCCAGCAGCTTGGTGCCGATAAACACTGAAGCTTTCTTT
CASSLVPINTEAFF
>many|14|-|TRBV9|TRBJ1-6
TGTGCCAGCAGCGTAGGTCCTGGGGGTTCACCCCTCCACTTT
CASSVGPGGSPLHF
>many|15|-|TRBV28|TRBJ2-5
TGTGCCAGCAGTTTCGGGGAAATCGGTCCAGAGACCCAGTACTTC
CASSFGEIGPETQYF
>many|15|-|TRBV5-5|TRBJ2-5
TGTGCCAGCAGGTTCGGTCCAGGGAACCAAGAGACCCAGTACTTC
CASRFGPGNQETQYF
>many|16|-|TRBV6-2/TRBV6-3|TRBJ2-5
TGTGCCAGCAGTTACCACCTTCCGGGCGGAGAAGAGACCCAGTACTTC
CASSYHLPGGEETQYF
>many|11|-|TRBV6-1|TRBJ2-5
TGTGCCAGCAGGGGGGTGCTGACCCAGTACTTC
CASRGVLTQYF
>many|15|-|TRBV14|TRBJ1-2
TGTGCCAGCAGCCAAGATGGTGTCGGCTTCTATGGCTACACCTTC
CASSQDGVGFYGYTF
>-|15|-|TRBV12-3/TRBV12-4|TRBJ1-5
TGTGCCAGCAGTTTGCGGGGGGCGCCGAATCAGCCCCAGCATTTT
CASSLRGAPNQPQHF
>many|17|-|TRBV6-5|TRBJ1-1
TGTGCCAGCAGTTTCTCTTCTTTTGGGACGGCGAACACTGAAGCTTTCTTT
CASSFSSFGTANTEAFF
>many|12|-|TRBV5-1|TRBJ2-2
TGCGCCAGCAGATGGACAGACGGGGAGCTGTTTTTT
CASRWTDGELFF
>-|16|TRBD2|TRBV7-9|TRBJ2-5
TGTGCCAGCACCCTCCTCGGACTAGCGCTTCAAGAGACCCAGTACTTC
CASTLLGLALQETQYF